This paragraph reports one TCR beta chain. The source of the sample is a study of blood T cell repertoires in COVID-19. Under the authors' procedure: Quantification of nucleated cells was approximated via reference gene primer amplification. Some clones are missing from TCRdb's copy, which holds only in-frame ones; the method was immunoSEQ multiplex PCR. V and J calls and clone size are copied from that table; D and trimming were computed from the DNA. The sample contains about 200,000 clones, roughly 89% of which appear only once. The sample consisted of peripheral blood. This TCR derives from a man aged 55-75 years who had recovered from COVID-19.

Here the CDR3 DNA reads TGTGCCAGTAGTCCGGGACAGGGGAAAGAGACCCAGTACTTC. Its protein is CASSPGQGKETQYF. The chain recombines TRBV19 with TRBJ2-5; 10 bases are shared with TRBD1. V lost 5 bases, J lost 3 bases, and 3 bases stayed unmatched. Germline CDR1 LNHDA, CDR2 SQIVND (reference sequence). The CDR3 is made up of 14 amino acids.